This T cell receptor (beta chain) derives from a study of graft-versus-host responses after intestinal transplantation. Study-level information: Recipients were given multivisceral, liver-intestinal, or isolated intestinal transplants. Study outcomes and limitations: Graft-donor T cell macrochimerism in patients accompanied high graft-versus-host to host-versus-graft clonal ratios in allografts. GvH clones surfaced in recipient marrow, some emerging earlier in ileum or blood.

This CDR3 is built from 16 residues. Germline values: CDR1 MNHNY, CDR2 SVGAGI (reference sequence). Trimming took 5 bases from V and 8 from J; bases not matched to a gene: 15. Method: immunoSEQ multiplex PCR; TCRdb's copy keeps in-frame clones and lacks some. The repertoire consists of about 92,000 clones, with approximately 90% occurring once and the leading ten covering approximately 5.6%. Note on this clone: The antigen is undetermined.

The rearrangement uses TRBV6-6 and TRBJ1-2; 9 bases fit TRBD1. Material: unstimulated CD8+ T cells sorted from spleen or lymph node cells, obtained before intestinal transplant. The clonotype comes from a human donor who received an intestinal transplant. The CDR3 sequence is CASSRFTGGAARGYTF. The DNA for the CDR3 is TGTGCCAGCAGTAGATTCACAGGGGGCGCCGCGCGGGGCTACACCTTC.